Listed below are T cell receptor beta chains from one sample, sequenced in a study of cytomegalovirus exposure and HLA in healthy donors. Clones were read by immunoSEQ multiplex PCR, and TCRdb kept only the in-frame ones, dropping some. The sample shows about 170,000 clones, over 65% of them seen only once. Sequenced: PBMCs. The receptors here all came from a man between 35 and 55 years old in good health and CMV-seropositive. CDR3s include the opening cysteine and the closing phenylalanine or tryptophan. D genes are given only for firm matches. Size is stated for part of the rows, as once, few or many counts, or as a class when the clone is expanded.

v_call	d_call	clone_size	j_call	cdr3_nt	cdr3_aa
TRBV6-1	-	-	TRBJ2-1	TGTGCCAGCACCCTCGATTGGGCCGGTGAGCAGTTCTTC	CASTLDWAGEQFF
TRBV29-1	-	-	TRBJ1-1	TGCAGCACCAACAGGGTGCGGAACACTGAAGCTTTCTTT	CSTNRVRNTEAFF
TRBV27	TRBD1	-	TRBJ1-1	TGTGCCAGCAGTTGGGCAGGGGGCGGGATGAACACTGAAGCTTTCTTT	CASSWAGGGMNTEAFF
TRBV12-5	-	-	TRBJ2-3	TGTGCTAGTGGTTTGGCAGGGGCAGATACGCAGTATTTT	CASGLAGADTQYF
TRBV7-9	-	once	TRBJ2-2	TGTTCCAGCAGCTCCGGGGACACCTACTCCGGGGAGCTGTTTTTT	CSSSSGDTYSGELFF
TRBV2	TRBD1	-	TRBJ2-1	TGTGCCAGCAGTTCGGACAGGGGAGGTGAGCAGTTCTTC	CASSSDRGGEQFF
TRBV5-4	-	few	TRBJ1-2	TGTGCCAGCAGCTTGGGGCAGCGAGTTGGTGACTATGGCTACACCTTC	CASSLGQRVGDYGYTF
TRBV19	-	-	TRBJ2-1	TGTGCCAGTAGTATTCCCGGACAGAGGAACAATGAGCAGTTCTTC	CASSIPGQRNNEQFF
TRBV6-6	-	-	TRBJ2-7	TGTGCCAGCAGGGATACAGGAGGGCGCCCCGACGAGCAGTACTTC	CASRDTGGRPDEQYF
TRBV7-2	TRBD2	-	TRBJ2-3	TGTGCCAGCAGCTTAGCCTGGACTAGCGTATCTCAGGGTACGCAGTATTTT	CASSLAWTSVSQGTQYF
TRBV7-2	-	-	TRBJ1-1	TGTGCCAGCAGCATTAGCCCAGGCAGGGGAGGGGACACTGAAGCTTTCTTT	CASSISPGRGGDTEAFF
TRBV7-2	TRBD2	-	TRBJ2-3	TGTGCCAGCAGCTTATCGAGCGGGGGGGCTGTAGATACGCAGTATTTT	CASSLSSGGAVDTQYF
TRBV5-5	TRBD1	-	TRBJ1-6	TGTGCCAGCAGCTTGCAGGGGGCTGATTCACCCCTCCACTTT	CASSLQGADSPLHF
TRBV4-3	TRBD2	once	TRBJ2-7	TGCGCCAGCAGCCAAGAGGCGCGGGGGTACTACGAGCAGTACTTC	CASSQEARGYYEQYF
TRBV7-2	-	few	TRBJ1-6	TGTGCCAGCAGCTACGGACAGTATAATTCACCCCTCCACTTT	CASSYGQYNSPLHF
TRBV5-4	-	-	TRBJ2-7	TGTGCCAGCAGCTCCCTTCATAACGAGCAGTACTTC	CASSSLHNEQYF
TRBV18	TRBD2	-	TRBJ2-1	TGTGCCAGCTCACCACCCCCGGGGGGGACCTACAATGAGCAGTTCTTC	CASSPPPGGTYNEQFF
TRBV5-1	TRBD2	few	TRBJ2-7	TGCGCCAGCAGCTCAGGACTAGCGGGGGCCCGCGGGGGGGATGAGCAGTACTTC	CASSSGLAGARGGDEQYF
TRBV5-5	-	-	TRBJ2-7	TGTGCCAGCAGCTTGGGGGGCGCGGGGTACGAGCAGTACTTC	CASSLGGAGYEQYF
TRBV2	-	-	TRBJ1-1	TGTGCCAGCAGTGACCGGGAGAACACTGAAGCTTTCTTT	CASSDRENTEAFF
TRBV15	TRBD2	-	TRBJ2-5	TGTGCCACCGGGACTAGCGGGATTCAAGAGACCCAGTACTTC	CATGTSGIQETQYF
TRBV25-1	-	-	TRBJ2-1	TGTGCCACCGGGACGGGGGGCGAGCAGTTCTTC	CATGTGGEQFF
TRBV4-2	-	-	TRBJ2-7	TGTGCCAGCAGCCAAGGAGTCAGGGACTACGAGCAGTACTTC	CASSQGVRDYEQYF
TRBV7-6	TRBD1	-	TRBJ2-5	TGTGCCAGCAGCCCGACAGGGGGTTCGGAGACCCAGTACTTC	CASSPTGGSETQYF
TRBV5-1	TRBD2	-	TRBJ2-5	TGCGCCAGCAGCTTACGTACTAGCGGGAGGGGGGAGACCCAGTACTTC	CASSLRTSGRGETQYF
TRBV7-6	TRBD2	-	TRBJ2-1	TGTGCCAGCAGCTTCTCTAGCGGGGGCTCCTACAATGAGCAGTTCTTC	CASSFSSGGSYNEQFF
TRBV9	TRBD1	-	TRBJ1-1	TGTGCCAGCAGCTTCCGACAGGGTGGCACTGAAGCTTTCTTT	CASSFRQGGTEAFF
TRBV5-6	TRBD1	-	TRBJ2-3	TGTGCCAGCAGCTGGGGGACAGGGTTAAGCACAGATACGCAGTATTTT	CASSWGTGLSTDTQYF
TRBV7-8	TRBD1	-	TRBJ2-7	TGTGCCAGCAGCCCGAGGGGACAGATGAGCTCCTACGAGCAGTACTTC	CASSPRGQMSSYEQYF
TRBV14	-	-	TRBJ1-4	TGTGCCAGCAGCCAAGGAAGGGGAAGAGGAACTAATGAAAAACTGTTTTTT	CASSQGRGRGTNEKLFF
TRBV15	TRBD1	few	TRBJ1-1	TGTGCCACCAGCAGAGCGGGACAGGGAAACACTGAAGCTTTCTTT	CATSRAGQGNTEAFF
TRBV5-8	TRBD1	-	TRBJ1-6	TGTGCCAGCAGCTTGATGGAGGGGGCATATAATTCACCCCTCCACTTT	CASSLMEGAYNSPLHF
TRBV2	TRBD2	-	TRBJ2-1	TGTGCCAGCAAGGAGCGGGGGAGCTCCTACAATGAGCAGTTCTTC	CASKERGSSYNEQFF
TRBV5-5	TRBD1	-	TRBJ1-5	TGTGCCAGCAGCTCCACAGGGGGTGAGAATCAGCCCCAGCATTTT	CASSSTGGENQPQHF
TRBV7-6	-	-	TRBJ1-5	TGTGCCAGCAGCTTAGGCTCGAGGAGCAATCAGCCCCAGCATTTT	CASSLGSRSNQPQHF
TRBV4-1	TRBD1	-	TRBJ2-7	TGCGCCAGCAGCCAAGATCCCGGACAGGGCCAAGGTTACGAGCAGTACTTC	CASSQDPGQGQGYEQYF